Each of the 25 T cell receptor beta chains below was sequenced from the same sample in a study of blood T cell repertoires in COVID-19. Produced via immunoSEQ multiplex PCR; TCRdb's table is partial and in-frame only. The sample consists of hundreds of thousands of clones, 88% of them appearing once. The specimen was peripheral blood. The receptor source for this set is a woman between 65 and 79 years old with COVID-19, enrolled during active disease.

The chain has TRBV9 and TRBJ2-7; 10 bases align to TRBD1. Looked up from germline, CDR1 is SGDLS and CDR2 is YYNGEE. V dropped 7 bases and J dropped 0; count of bases not matched to a gene: 7. The CDR3 runs 15 residues. The chain's CDR3 is CASSRDRGPSYEQYF. In nucleotides, the CDR3 is TGTGCCAGCTCCAGGGACAGGGGACCCTCCTACGAGCAGTACTTC.

The chain has TRBV6-6 and TRBJ2-2; possibly TRBD1 for D (6 bases). Germline CDR1 and CDR2: MNHNY and SVGAGI (reference sequence). Between the trimmed V and J ends, which lost 2 bases and 1 base, there was a span of 11 bases. This CDR3 contains 16 residues. This CDR3 reads CASSYRGRENTGELFF. The CDR3 DNA sequence: TGTGCCAGCAGTTACAGGGGGAGAGAGAACACCGGGGAGCTGTTTTTT.

This clone was counted a single time. This chain connects TRBV6-5 to TRBJ2-5, with 8 bases aligning to TRBD2. This CDR3 is built from 15 residues. J gave up 5 bases and V 5 bases, and 10 bases lay outside the gene matches. Germline V gene sequence: CDR1 MNHEY, CDR2 SVGAGI. CDR3: CASSPPGLAGETQYF. In DNA, the CDR3 is TGTGCCAGCAGTCCCCCCGGGCTAGCGGGTGAGACCCAGTACTTC.

The chain is built from TRBV18 and TRBJ2-4, with 7 bases that match TRBD1. This CDR3 has 14 residues. Germline assignment: CDR1 KGHSH and CDR2 LQKENI. The junction had 7 bases not matched to a gene; V was cut back by 4 bases and J by 7 bases. CDR3 residues: CASSLPTGLNIQYF. CDR3 sequence (DNA): TGTGCCAGCTCACTTCCGACAGGGTTGAACATTCAGTACTTC.

The rearrangement joins TRBV6-5 to TRBJ2-7; no reliable D call. Between the trimmed V and J ends, which lost 11 bases and 0 bases, there was a span of 11 bases. Germline loops: CDR1 MNHEY, CDR2 SVGAGI. The CDR3 loop spans 12 amino acids. The chain's CDR3 is CALKSSSYEQYF. DNA for the CDR3: TGTGCCTTGAAGTCCAGCTCCTACGAGCAGTACTTC.

The CDR3 nucleotides read TGTGCCTGCCGGCCCGGACACAACTACGAGCAGTACTTC. Its translation is CACRPGHNYEQYF. The rearrangement uses TRBV30 and TRBJ2-7; tentatively, D is TRBD1 (5 bases). Germline V CDR1 and CDR2: GTSNPN, SVGIG (reference sequence). The CDR3 runs 13 residues. The V and J ends lost 6 bases and 3 bases respectively, with 15 bases between them.

The genes are TRBV12-5 and TRBJ1-5, with D hard to call. This CDR3 spans 18 amino acids. Germline CDR1 reads LGHNT; CDR2 reads FRNRAP. V was trimmed by 3 bases and J by 0 bases, leaving 18 bases between them. The CDR3 DNA is TGTGCTAGTGGTTTATCTTCCGGGATCATGGTTAGCAATCAGCCCCAGCATTTT. Translating it yields CASGLSSGIMVSNQPQHF.

In its sample, this clone was seen once. The rearrangement uses TRBV7-9 and TRBJ2-2; 11 bases align to TRBD1. CDR1 SEHNR and CDR2 FQNEAQ come from the germline V gene (reference sequence). The CDR3 loop spans 16 amino acids. V lost 5 bases, J lost 4 bases, and 6 bases stayed unmatched. The CDR3 loop is CASSSGQGAGTGELFF. In DNA form, the CDR3 reads TGTGCCAGCAGCAGCGGACAGGGGGCCGGCACCGGGGAGCTGTTTTTT.

This chain connects TRBV10-2 to TRBJ1-2; possibly TRBD1 for D (5 bases). The V end was cut by 3 bases, the J end by 2 bases, with 10 bases between. The CDR3 has 14 amino acids. Germline lookup yields CDR1 WSHSY and CDR2 SAAADI. CDR3: CASSDRVGNYGYTF. In nucleotides, the CDR3 is TGCGCCAGCAGTGACAGGGTGGGGAACTATGGCTACACCTTC.

A remark on this clone: Other DNA sequences from this sample encode an identical CDR3 as well. This chain connects TRBV6-5 to TRBJ1-2, with D hard to call. The V gene lost 0 bases and the J gene lost 5 bases, with 10 bases spanning the gap. CDR1 MNHEY and CDR2 SVGAGI come from the germline V gene. The CDR3 has 14 residues. The CDR3 here is CASSYSAGGYGYTF. CDR3 nucleotide sequence: TGTGCCAGCAGTTACTCGGCAGGAGGGTATGGCTACACCTTC.

V is TRBV28 and J is TRBJ2-1, with TRBD1 as a possible D gene (7 bases). Per germline, CDR1 MDHEN and CDR2 SYDVKM. Between the trimmed V and J ends, which lost 5 bases and 5 bases, there was a span of 16 bases. This CDR3 region has 15 residues. CDR3 nucleotides: TGTGCCAGCAGTACAACGGGAGACAGGGACAATGAGCAGTTCTTC. It codes for CASSTTGDRDNEQFF. The full variable domain, completed using reference TRBV28 and TRBJ2-1, is DVKVTQSSRYLVKRTGEKVFLECVQDMDHENMFWYRQDPGLGLRLIYFSYDVKMKEKGDIPEGYSVSREKKERFSLILESASTNQTSMYLCASSTTGDRDNEQFFGPGTRLTVL.

This chain joins TRBV6-5 and TRBJ1-5, with TRBD1 identical over 7 bases. The CDR3 spans 13 residues. Unmatched junction bases numbered 5, after V lost 5 bases and J lost 7 bases. Germline V CDR1 and CDR2: MNHEY, SVGAGI. CDR3 protein: CASSTGVRQPQHF. As DNA, the CDR3 is TGTGCCAGCAGTACAGGGGTACGGCAGCCCCAGCATTTT.

The chain carries TRBV27 and TRBJ2-1, with 7 bases that match TRBD2. The junction had 4 bases not matched to a gene; V was cut back by 2 bases and J by 3 bases. CDR1 and CDR2 from the germline V gene are MNHEY and SMNVEV (reference sequence). The CDR3 totals 15 residues. CDR3: CASSLRRGNYNEQFF. As DNA, the CDR3 is TGTGCCAGCAGTTTAAGGCGGGGGAACTACAATGAGCAGTTCTTC.

This rearrangement joins TRBV28 to TRBJ2-7; D uncertain. Between the trimmed V and J ends, which lost 5 bases and 7 bases, there was a span of 9 bases. The CDR3 runs 11 residues. Per the germline V gene, CDR1 is MDHEN and CDR2 is SYDVKM. CDR3 coding DNA: TGTGCCAGCAGTCCAAGCTGGGAGCAGTACTTC. It codes for CASSPSWEQYF.

The chain employs TRBV29-1 and TRBJ1-1; the match to TRBD1 covers 10 bases. With 8 bases clipped from V and 4 bases from J, the junction kept 4 bases outside the gene matches. The CDR3 loop spans 12 amino acids. Germline V gives CDR1 SQVTM, CDR2 ANQGSEA. Here the CDR3 reads CSIRTGGTEAFF. Written as DNA, the CDR3 is TGCAGCATCCGGACAGGGGGCACTGAAGCTTTCTTT. Variable domain in full (rest from reference TRBV29-1 and TRBJ1-1): SAVISQKPSRDICQRGTSLTIQCQVDSQVTMMFWYRQQPGQSLTLIATANQGSEATYESGFVIDKFPISRPNLTFSTLTVSNMSPEDSSIYLCSIRTGGTEAFFGQGTRLTVV.

The chain links TRBV4-3 to TRBJ1-1; 7 bases fit TRBD1. V lost 1 base, J lost 2 bases, and 4 bases stayed unmatched. In germline, CDR1 is LGHNA, CDR2 YSLEER. The CDR3 spans 15 residues. CDR3 amino acids: CASSQGTGANTEAFF. In nucleotides, the CDR3 is TGCGCCAGCAGCCAAGGAACAGGGGCTAACACTGAAGCTTTCTTT.

Of note for this clone: Other nucleotide sequences from this sample produce the same CDR3. The V and J genes are TRBV19 and TRBJ2-2; TRBD1 agrees at 9 bases. Germline CDR1 LNHDA, CDR2 SQIVND (reference sequence). The CDR3 totals 15 residues. Unmatched junction bases numbered 4, after V lost 4 bases and J lost 4 bases. The CDR3 reads CASSTGQGGTGELFF. CDR3 nucleotides: TGTGCCAGTAGTACGGGACAGGGTGGCACCGGGGAGCTGTTTTTT.

This chain links TRBV7-8 with TRBJ2-7; 7 bases map to TRBD2. Germline assignment: CDR1 SGHVS and CDR2 FQNEAQ. The V segment lost 5 bases and the J segment 3 bases; nucleotides outside the gene matches: 13. The CDR3 totals 16 residues. The CDR3 nucleotides read TGTGCCAGCAGCCCCGAGTTGGGGGGGGGATACTACGAGCAGTACTTC. Amino acids: CASSPELGGGYYEQYF.

This clone was seen a few times. The J gene is TRBJ2-7, the V gene TRBV5-6, with 7 bases lining up with TRBD1. Germline CDR1 and CDR2: SGHDT and YYEEEE. Germline trimming cut 4 bases from V and 2 bases from J; bases unmatched to any gene: 3. The CDR3 extends over 13 amino acids. The CDR3 is CASSQGTAYEQYF. The DNA for the CDR3 is TGTGCCAGCAGCCAGGGGACAGCCTACGAGCAGTACTTC. Complete variable domain (other parts from reference TRBV5-6 and TRBJ2-7): DAGVTQSPTHLIKTRGQQVTLRCSPKSGHDTVSWYQQALGQGPQFIFQYYEEEERQRGNFPDRFSGHQFPNYSSELNVNALLLGDSALYLCASSQGTAYEQYFGPGTRLTVT.

The chain uses TRBV6-5 and TRBJ1-2; D perhaps matches TRBD1 (6 bases). The V gene's germline CDR1 is MNHEY and CDR2 SVGAGI. This CDR3 region has 13 residues. V shed 6 bases and J shed 4 bases, with 12 bases lying between them. Here the CDR3 DNA reads TGTGCCAGCAGCCGCCGAGGGGGCTATGGCTACACCTTC. Its translation is CASSRRGGYGYTF.

The chain has TRBV7-6 and TRBJ2-2; no reliable D call. The CDR3 totals 13 residues. Looked up from germline, CDR1 is SGHVS and CDR2 is FNYEAQ. The V end was cut by 6 bases, the J end by 4 bases, with 9 bases between. This CDR3 is CASRELATGELFF. CDR3 bases: TGTGCCAGCAGGGAATTAGCCACCGGGGAGCTGTTTTTT.

The chain couples TRBV11-2 to TRBJ1-1, with TRBD1 as a possible D gene (6 bases). With 8 bases removed from V and 1 base from J, the gap between germline ends came to 20 bases. Per the germline V gene, CDR1 is SGHAT and CDR2 is FQNNGV. The CDR3 has 16 residues. The DNA for the CDR3 is TGTGCCAGCCAATGGGGGGGCATGTCGTCGAACACTGAAGCTTTCTTT. The encoded protein is CASQWGGMSSNTEAFF.

This chain connects TRBV19 to TRBJ2-3, with 9 bases that match TRBD1. This CDR3 spans 15 amino acids. After removal of 3 bases from V and 4 bases from J, the junction contained 5 bases not matched to a gene. Germline values: CDR1 LNHDA, CDR2 SQIVND (reference sequence). CDR3 coding DNA: TGTGCCAGTAGTATTCAACAGGGGGCCCCAGATACGCAGTATTTT. It codes for CASSIQQGAPDTQYF.

Only one count was recorded for this clone. Here the CDR3 DNA reads TGTGCCAGCAGCTTCTGGGGACGGGGGGCTAATGAAAAACTGTTTTTT. Its translation is CASSFWGRGANEKLFF. The chain carries TRBV5-4 and TRBJ1-4; D possibly corresponds to TRBD1 (5 bases). The CDR3 extends over 16 amino acids. CDR1 SGHNT and CDR2 YYREEE come from the germline V gene (reference sequence). V lost 2 bases to trimming and J lost 3 bases, with 14 bases between them.

The rearrangement links TRBV2 to TRBJ1-1; D possibly corresponds to TRBD1 (6 bases). The CDR3 has 13 residues. Germline-derived CDR1 and CDR2 are SNHLY and FYNNEI. Trimming removed 6 bases at V and 1 base at J, with 9 bases between. The CDR3 sequence is CASRTTGNTEAFF. CDR3 in DNA: TGTGCCAGCAGGACGACAGGGAACACTGAAGCTTTCTTT.